There are a few counts of the clone carrying this T cell receptor (beta chain). Its antigen is still unknown. The sample is drawn from a study of beta chain features in type 1 diabetes. Study-level results: Healthy donors had naive, central memory and Treg TCRB repertoires that appeared less similar than those seen among patients.

On average, the one heparinised blood draw given by each donor was 90 to 150 mL. Germline loops: CDR1 MDHEN, CDR2 SYDVKM. The CDR3 sequence is 15 residues long. Trimming shortened V by 4 bases and J by 2 bases, and 12 bases separated the two germline ends. Expressed TCRB transcripts were sequenced because the entire RNA isolate underwent reverse transcription. Only in-frame clones appear in the TCRdb table, and some are missing; sequencing was by immunoSEQ multiplex PCR. Among 810,000 or so clones, 15% to 20% were seen once, and the ten largest hold 0.02% to 0.025%. This receptor was identified in a woman between 18 and 29 years old in good health. Sequences were obtained from naive CD4+ T cells from blood. The rearrangement links TRBV28 to TRBJ2-1; D unclear. CDR3 bases: TGTGCCAGCAGTTACCAAGTGAGTCCCTACAATGAGCAGTTCTTC. It specifies CASSYQVSPYNEQFF.